The 16 T cell receptor beta chains presented below share a single source sample, sequenced in a study of PD-L1 blockade in urothelial cancer. Specified time point: peripheral blood 6 weeks after treatment start. TCRdb's copy holds only in-frame clones and misses some; the assay was immunoSEQ multiplex PCR. The sample has tens of thousands of clones; approximately 90% are singletons. The specimen comprised PBMCs, sampled around atezolizumab (anti-PD-L1) treatment. These receptor sequences come from an older woman with urothelial cancer.

The chain is built from TRBV5-6 and TRBJ2-5, with TRBD2 identical over 9 bases. This CDR3 spans 16 amino acids. Germline V gives CDR1 SGHDT, CDR2 YYEEEE. V shed 2 bases and J 0 bases; nucleotides not matched to a gene: 5. As DNA, the CDR3 is TGTGCCAGCAGCTTAGCGGGGGGCGGGTACCAAGAGACCCAGTACTTC. Protein product: CASSLAGGGYQETQYF.

This sequence joins TRBV10-1 and TRBJ2-1, with 10 bases fitting TRBD1. After removal of 3 bases from V and 8 bases from J, the junction contained 7 bases not matched to a gene. CDR3 size: 15 residues. Germline V gene sequence: CDR1 WNHNN, CDR2 SYGVQD (reference sequence). Here the CDR3 reads CASSEPGQGTYEQFF. For the CDR3, the DNA is TGCGCCAGCAGTGAACCGGGACAGGGGACGTATGAGCAGTTCTTC.

The rearrangement links TRBV19 to TRBJ2-7; TRBD1 aligns across 8 bases. The V gene end was trimmed by 3 bases and the J gene end by 3 bases; junction bases not matched to a gene: 7. The CDR3 spans 15 residues. Per the germline V gene, CDR1 is LNHDA and CDR2 is SQIVND (reference sequence). This chain's CDR3 is CASSMFGTGVYEQYF. CDR3 sequence (DNA): TGTGCCAGTAGTATGTTCGGGACAGGCGTCTACGAGCAGTACTTC.

The chain has TRBV5-6 and TRBJ2-1; D perhaps matches TRBD2 (6 bases). Germline V gives CDR1 SGHDT, CDR2 YYEEEE. This CDR3 comprises 15 residues. With 4 bases removed from V and 3 bases from J, the gap between germline ends came to 14 bases. This CDR3 is CASSILARLYNEQFF. CDR3 nucleotides: TGTGCCAGCAGCATTCTAGCGAGACTCTACAATGAGCAGTTCTTC.

CDR3 nucleotides: TGCGCCAGCAGTGAAGGCGGGAGAGGAGAGACCCAGTACTTC. The encoded protein is CASSEGGRGETQYF. V gene TRBV10-1 combines with J gene TRBJ2-5; the match to TRBD2 covers 7 bases. The CDR3 sequence is 14 residues long. Germline lookup yields CDR1 WNHNN and CDR2 SYGVQD (reference sequence). V lost 3 bases to trimming and J lost 4 bases; unmatched junction nucleotides: 5.

CDR3 amino acids: CASSRTGLDQPQHF. The CDR3 coding sequence is TGTGCCAGCAGCCGAACAGGGTTGGATCAGCCCCAGCATTTT. The chain combines TRBV7-2 with TRBJ1-5; D may be TRBD1 (6 bases). The V end lost 5 bases, the J end lost 5 bases, and 13 bases lay between the germline ends. Germline CDR1 and CDR2: SGHTA and FQGNSA. This CDR3 has 14 amino acids.

The J gene is TRBJ1-1, the V gene TRBV19, with 7 bases lining up with TRBD1. The CDR3 totals 15 residues. Germline V lookup: CDR1 LNHDA, CDR2 SQIVND (reference sequence). Losses at the gene ends were 4 bases for V and 1 base for J; bases not matched to a gene: 6. The CDR3 loop reads CASSTSGQPNTEAFF. Written as DNA, the CDR3 is TGTGCCAGTAGTACGTCGGGACAGCCGAACACTGAAGCTTTCTTT.

The CDR3 loop reads CASSSPDRGLEEKLFF. CDR3 bases: TGTGCCAGTAGTAGTCCGGACAGGGGGCTAGAGGAAAAACTGTTTTTT. The V and J genes are TRBV19 and TRBJ1-4; 11 bases agree with TRBD1. Per germline, CDR1 LNHDA and CDR2 SQIVND (reference sequence). The V and J ends lost 4 bases and 8 bases, in that order; junction bases with no gene match: 9. This CDR3 region has 16 residues.

Notes on this clone: Compared with germline, one end of the junction differs, possibly owing to a read error. CDR3 bases: TGTGCCACTTCGACAGGGTCCTCCGAGCAGTACTTC. Translating gives CATSTGSSEQYF. The chain uses TRBV6-5 and TRBJ2-7, with TRBD1 matching 7 bases. The germline CDR1 and CDR2 sequences are MNHEY and SVGAGI. The CDR3 extends over 12 amino acids.

The CDR3: CASTQGTGTLFVYTGELFF. The CDR3 nucleotides are TGTGCCAGTACCCAAGGGACAGGGACCCTTTTTGTATACACCGGGGAGCTGTTTTTT. The V call is TRBV19, the J call TRBJ2-2; 9 bases map to TRBD1. The length of the CDR3 is 19 residues. J gave up 3 bases and V 7 bases, and 18 bases lay outside the gene matches. The germline gives CDR1 LNHDA, CDR2 SQIVND (reference sequence).

The rearrangement joins TRBV9 to TRBJ1-2; 8 positions match TRBD1. Germline CDR1 is SGDLS and CDR2 is YYNGEE. This CDR3 spans 15 amino acids. V dropped 4 bases and J dropped 2; count of bases not matched to a gene: 7. Here the CDR3 DNA reads TGTGCCAGCAGCATAAAACACAGGGGGAACTATGGCTACACCTTC. Its protein product is CASSIKHRGNYGYTF.

This chain links TRBV19 with TRBJ2-1; 12 bases fit TRBD1. Germline V gives CDR1 LNHDA, CDR2 SQIVND (reference sequence). This CDR3 comprises 15 residues. V shed 3 bases and J 7 bases; nucleotides not matched to a gene: 4. CDR3 loop: CASSIWDRGRNEQFF. As DNA, the CDR3 is TGTGCCAGTAGTATTTGGGACAGGGGGCGGAATGAGCAGTTCTTC.

The chain links TRBV5-8 to TRBJ2-7, with TRBD1 as a possible D gene (5 bases). Germline V gene data show CDR1 as SGHTS and CDR2 as YDEGEE. The CDR3 has 15 amino acids. Trimming cost V 1 base and J 2 bases, with 13 bases left between them. The CDR3 is CASSLQGNPTYEQYF. In DNA form, the CDR3 reads TGTGCCAGCAGCTTGCAGGGAAACCCAACCTACGAGCAGTACTTC.

The chain links TRBV5-4 to TRBJ2-1; D might be TRBD2 (5 bases). This CDR3 region has 15 residues. Trimming left V 6 bases short and J 2 bases short, with 15 bases between. From germline, CDR1 is SGHNT and CDR2 YYREEE (reference sequence). CDR3 amino acids: CASNKKDWAYNEQFF. The DNA for the CDR3 is TGTGCCAGCAACAAGAAGGACTGGGCCTACAATGAGCAGTTCTTC.

V usage is TRBV7-9 and J usage is TRBJ2-1; 8 nucleotides line up with TRBD2. The CDR3 is 14 amino acids. Germline V gene lookup returns CDR1 SEHNR and CDR2 FQNEAQ (reference sequence). V shed 7 bases and J 9 bases; nucleotides not matched to a gene: 11. CDR3 sequence reads: CASTDPGLVSEQFF. CDR3 sequence (DNA): TGTGCCAGCACCGACCCGGGACTAGTGAGTGAGCAGTTCTTC.

CDR3: CASSSPGLARYEQYF. The DNA of the CDR3 is TGTGCCAGCAGCTCCCCAGGGCTAGCGAGGTACGAGCAGTACTTC. V and J are TRBV7-6 and TRBJ2-7; D is possibly TRBD2 (6 bases). In germline, CDR1 is SGHVS, CDR2 FNYEAQ. V dropped 4 bases and J dropped 4 bases, with 17 bases sitting between them. The CDR3 sequence is 15 residues long.